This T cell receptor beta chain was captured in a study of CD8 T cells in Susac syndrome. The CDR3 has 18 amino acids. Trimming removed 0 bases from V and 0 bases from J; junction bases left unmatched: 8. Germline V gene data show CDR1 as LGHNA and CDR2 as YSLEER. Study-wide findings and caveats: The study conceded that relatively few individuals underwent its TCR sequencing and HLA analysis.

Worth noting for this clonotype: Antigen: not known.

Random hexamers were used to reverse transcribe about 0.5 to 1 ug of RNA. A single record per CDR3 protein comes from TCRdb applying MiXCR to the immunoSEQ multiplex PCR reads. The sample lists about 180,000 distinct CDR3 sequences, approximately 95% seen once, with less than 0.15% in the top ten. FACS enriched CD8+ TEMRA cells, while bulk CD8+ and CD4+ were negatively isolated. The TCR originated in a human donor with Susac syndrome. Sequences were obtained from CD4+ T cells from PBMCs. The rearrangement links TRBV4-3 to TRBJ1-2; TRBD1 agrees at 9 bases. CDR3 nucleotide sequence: TGCGCCAGCAGCCAAGATTCGAACAGGGGGCGTCCTAACTATGGCTACACCTTC. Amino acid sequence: CASSQDSNRGRPNYGYTF.